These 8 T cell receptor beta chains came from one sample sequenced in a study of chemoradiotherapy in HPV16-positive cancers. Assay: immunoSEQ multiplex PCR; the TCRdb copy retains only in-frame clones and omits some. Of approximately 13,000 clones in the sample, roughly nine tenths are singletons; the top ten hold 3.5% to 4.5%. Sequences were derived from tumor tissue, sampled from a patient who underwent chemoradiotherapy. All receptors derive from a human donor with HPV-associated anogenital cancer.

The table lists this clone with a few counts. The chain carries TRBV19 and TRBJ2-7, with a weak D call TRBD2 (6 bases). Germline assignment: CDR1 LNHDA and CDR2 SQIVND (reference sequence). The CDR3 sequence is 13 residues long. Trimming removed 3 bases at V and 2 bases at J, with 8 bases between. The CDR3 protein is CASSMGGAYEQYF. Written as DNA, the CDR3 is TGTGCCAGTAGTATGGGGGGAGCCTACGAGCAGTACTTC. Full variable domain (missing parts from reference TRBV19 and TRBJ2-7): DGGITQSPKYLFRKEGQNVTLSCEQNLNHDAMYWYRQDPGQGLRLIYYSQIVNDFQKGDIAEGYSVSREKKESFPLTVTSAQKNPTAFYLCASSMGGAYEQYFGPGTRLTVT.

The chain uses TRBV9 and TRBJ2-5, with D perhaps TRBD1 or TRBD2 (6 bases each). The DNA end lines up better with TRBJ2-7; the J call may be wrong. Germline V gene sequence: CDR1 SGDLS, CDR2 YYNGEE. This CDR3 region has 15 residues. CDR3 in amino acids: CASSVEGGATYEQYF. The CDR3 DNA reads TGTGCCAGCAGCGTGGAGGGGGGCGCGACCTACGAGCAGTACTTC.

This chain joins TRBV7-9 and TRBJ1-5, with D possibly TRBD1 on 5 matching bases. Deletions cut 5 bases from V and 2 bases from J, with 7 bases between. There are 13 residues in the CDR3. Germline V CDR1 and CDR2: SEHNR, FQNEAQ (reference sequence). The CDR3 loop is CASSTGGNQPQHF. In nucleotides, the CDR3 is TGTGCCAGCAGCACGGGGGGCAATCAGCCCCAGCATTTT.

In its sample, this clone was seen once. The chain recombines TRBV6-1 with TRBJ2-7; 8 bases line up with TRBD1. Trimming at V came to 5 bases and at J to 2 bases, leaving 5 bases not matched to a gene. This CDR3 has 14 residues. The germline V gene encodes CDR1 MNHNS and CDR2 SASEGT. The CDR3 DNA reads TGTGCCAGCAGTCCGCGGACAGGGACCTACGAGCAGTACTTC. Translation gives CASSPRTGTYEQYF.

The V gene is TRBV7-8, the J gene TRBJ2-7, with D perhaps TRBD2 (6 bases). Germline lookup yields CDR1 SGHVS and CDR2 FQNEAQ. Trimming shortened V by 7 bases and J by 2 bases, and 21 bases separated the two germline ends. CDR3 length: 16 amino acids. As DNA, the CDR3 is TGTGCCAGCACCCCTAGGGTACGCGGGGTCCCCTACGAGCAGTACTTC. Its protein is CASTPRVRGVPYEQYF.

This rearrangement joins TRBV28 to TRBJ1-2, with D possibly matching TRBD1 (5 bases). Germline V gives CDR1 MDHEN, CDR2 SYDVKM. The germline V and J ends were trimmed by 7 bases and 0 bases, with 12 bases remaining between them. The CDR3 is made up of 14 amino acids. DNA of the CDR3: TGTGCCAGCACTAGTGGGACGGCTAACTATGGCTACACCTTC. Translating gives CASTSGTANYGYTF.

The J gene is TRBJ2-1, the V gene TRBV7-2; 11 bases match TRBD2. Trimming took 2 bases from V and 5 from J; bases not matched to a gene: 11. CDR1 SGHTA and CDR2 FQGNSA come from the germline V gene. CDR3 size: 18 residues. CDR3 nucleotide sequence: TGTGCCAGCAGCTTATTCGTTAGCGGGAGGGCCGCGGACAATGAGCAGTTCTTC. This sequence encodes CASSLFVSGRAADNEQFF.

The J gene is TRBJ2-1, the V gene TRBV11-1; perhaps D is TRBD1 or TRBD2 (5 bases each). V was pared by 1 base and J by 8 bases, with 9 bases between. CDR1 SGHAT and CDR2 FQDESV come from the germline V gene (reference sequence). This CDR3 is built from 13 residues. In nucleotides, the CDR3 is TGTGCCAGCAGCTTAGGGCAGGGAGATGAGCAGTTCTTC. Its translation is CASSLGQGDEQFF.